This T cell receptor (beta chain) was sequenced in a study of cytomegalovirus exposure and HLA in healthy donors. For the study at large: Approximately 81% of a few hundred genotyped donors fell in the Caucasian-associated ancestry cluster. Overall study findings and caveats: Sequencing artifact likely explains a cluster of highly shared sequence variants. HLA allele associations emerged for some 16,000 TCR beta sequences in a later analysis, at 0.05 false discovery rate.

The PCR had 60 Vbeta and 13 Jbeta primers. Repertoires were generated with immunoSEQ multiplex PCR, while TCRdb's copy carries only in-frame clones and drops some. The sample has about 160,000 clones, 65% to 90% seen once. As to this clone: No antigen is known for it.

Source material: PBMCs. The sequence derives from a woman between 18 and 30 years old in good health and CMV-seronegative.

The CDR3 DNA reads TGTGCCAGCAGCCAGGTGGGGCCGTCCTACGAGCAGTACTTC. Translating it yields CASSQVGPSYEQYF. The chain links TRBV11-2 to TRBJ2-7; tentative D call: TRBD1 (5 bases). The germline gives CDR1 SGHAT, CDR2 FQNNGV. Trimming removed 5 bases at V and 1 base at J, with 12 bases between. The CDR3 spans 14 residues.